This T cell receptor beta chain derives from a study of T cells in women clearing cervical HPV infection listed by TCRdb under 2018. A note on the overall study: Cases were approximately 25 women with histologically confirmed HPV16-related CIN3 or worse, including a couple of invasive cancers. Controls were 25 to 30 women whose single incident HPV16 infection cleared within 12 months without precancer or cancer developing. Case blood was taken at the visit when the lesion was first identified, whereas control blood was taken when infection was no longer detected. Among cases, blood sampling came a median of approximately 150 days after lesion detection, with an interquartile range of about 90 to 220 days. Because only a few women had HLA typing data, the possibility that HLA type acted as a confounder could not be ruled out. An exploratory proof-of-principle case-control study, nested within the Guanacaste HPV Natural History Study in Costa Rica, was conducted to compare TCR repertoires across cervical HPV16 outcomes. Cases were matched to controls by age within five years and by the year the sample was collected. Cases had a median age of almost 35 years and controls had a median age of around 40, with no significant differences in baseline characteristics. The parent cohort enrolled 10,049 women aged 18 or older in Guanacaste, Costa Rica, in about 1993 to 1994 and followed the women for seven years. Five blinded duplicates per group were added as quality controls, giving 60 or so samples: about 50 participants and 10 replicates.

Using the immunoSEQ assay, multiplex PCR amplified TCR beta CDR3 regions from an average of approximately 1,300 ng of genomic DNA per sample. Primer bias was corrected in the assay by using a complete synthetic TCR repertoire to establish an amplification baseline. Amplicons were sequenced on the Illumina platform. For the original study's pipeline: Error correction of the sequences involved clustering with frequency ratios plus a modified nearest-neighbor algorithm, after which the sequences were analyzed in the immunoSEQ Analyzer using IMGT gene definitions. At each rarefaction depth, TCR richness and evenness were averaged over 20 rarefaction repeats, and samples with fewer sequences than the depth were excluded. V, D and J gene relative abundances were compared between groups with Wilcoxon rank sum tests, applying FDR correction. For the blinded duplicates, the intraclass correlation was 95% to 97% for TCR richness and averaged about 77% across more than 60 gene segments. As stored in TCRdb, this immuneACCESS dataset retains in-frame rearrangements with V and J assigned. A fraction of the clones does not appear; measured against another copy, unresolved V genes explain less than half of the discrepancy, and the remainder lacks a known reason. That table is the source of V, J and clone size, and D and trimming were worked out from the DNA. The table kept for this sample lists about 20,000 clones. The ten largest make up 3.2% of the sample.

Every participant had a single incident cervical HPV16 infection, and prevalent HPV16 infections were excluded. Cervical HPV DNA was detected with MY09/MY11 PCR, and genotyping was done with dot-blot hybridization. Around 15 mL of heparinized blood was centrifuged, after which the buffy coat was aliquoted, frozen at -30 degrees C, and then stored at -80 degrees C. Genomic DNA was extracted from buffy coat specimens using QIAGEN kits. Beyond this particular receptor, the publication reports: T-cell numbers per sample were unknown, so richness differences could reflect varying T-cell content rather than repertoire biology. Cases were distinguished from controls with an estimated AUC of about 0.8 by random forest classifiers combining richness and V gene abundances. Cases had lower TRBV6-7 relative abundance than controls (about 0.1% versus 0.15%; Bonferroni P = 0.0008). TCR repertoire richness was significantly higher in CIN3+ cases than in controls across sequencing depths, while evenness did not differ. Whether associations preceded infection or resulted from infection could not be shown with the cross-sectional design, and effector/memory subsets and HPV-specific T cells were not isolated.

From the cysteine up to the phenylalanine, the CDR3 has a length of 15 residues. The 36 bases shown cover part of the CDR3, and their frame starts at base 1. Trimmed from V: 0 bases; trimmed from J: 1 base; junction bases lacking a gene match: 5. CDR1 and CDR2 were assigned from the germline V gene (reference sequence) as DFQATT and SNEGSKA. Concerning this clone: Its specific antigen is unknown. The missing CDR3 end, 3 residues past where the read stops, is filled in from the germline J gene.

Input material: blood buffy coat. The TCR sequence derives from a woman between 18 and 70 years old with a cervical HPV16 infection that either progressed to CIN3+ or cleared (not recorded which). This sequence uses TRBV20-1 and TRBJ1-1, with 7 bases in between that match TRBD1. Here the CDR3 is given as CSARDPRGQNTEAFF. CDR3 bases read: TGCAGTGCTAGAGATCCGAGGGGGCAGAACACTGAA.